This T cell receptor beta chain emerged from a study of CD4 T cells in relation to SARS-CoV-2 and coronaviruses. Across the whole study: After roughly 11 days of antigen culture, PBMC TCR beta CDR3s were sequenced. Controls used an HIV-1 Nef peptide pool or no peptide.

Before the COVID-19 pandemic, during about 2010-2018, CD4+ T cells were taken from unexposed donors. After about 10 days of culture, CD4+ T cells were isolated. PBMCs were plated at two million per well in IL-2-containing medium. On this clone itself: Its target is unknown.

Study outcomes and limitations: The cross-reactivity analysis covered only spike protein, not other viral proteins.

The CDR3 length is 15 residues. V lost 3 bases and J lost 5, with 16 bases in between. Germline CDR1 is MNHNS and CDR2 is SASEGT. The method was immunoSEQ multiplex PCR; TCRdb's version includes in-frame clones alone and lacks a portion of them. The table records 15,000 to 25,000 clones, 77% of them present only once. Source material: CD4+ T cells from PBMCs, cultured in vitro. The chain couples TRBV6-1 to TRBJ2-5, with a weak D call TRBD2 (5 bases). The source is a human donor in good health. The CDR3 loop reads CASSDPATSIETQYF. In nucleotides, the CDR3 is TGTGCCAGCAGTGACCCCGCCACTAGTATCGAGACCCAGTACTTC.